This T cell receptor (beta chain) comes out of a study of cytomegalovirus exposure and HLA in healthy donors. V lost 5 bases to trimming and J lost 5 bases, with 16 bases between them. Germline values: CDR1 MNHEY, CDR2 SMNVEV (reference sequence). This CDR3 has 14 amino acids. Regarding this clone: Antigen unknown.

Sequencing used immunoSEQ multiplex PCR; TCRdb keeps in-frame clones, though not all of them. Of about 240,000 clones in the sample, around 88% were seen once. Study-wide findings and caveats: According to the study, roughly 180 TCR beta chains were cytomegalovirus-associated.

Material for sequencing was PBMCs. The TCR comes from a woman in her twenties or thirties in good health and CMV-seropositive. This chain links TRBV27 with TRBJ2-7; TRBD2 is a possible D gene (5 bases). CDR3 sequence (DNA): TGTGCCAGCAGTCTTGCCGGGATAGGGAACGAGCAGTACTTC. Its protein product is CASSLAGIGNEQYF.